The 9 T cell receptor beta chains listed next were all sequenced from one sample in a study of cytomegalovirus exposure and HLA in healthy donors. Measured with immunoSEQ multiplex PCR; TCRdb has only the in-frame clones, and not every one. The sample carries around 250,000 clones, less than 95% recorded once. The sample consisted of PBMCs. Source of these receptors: a woman aged 25 to 39 in good health and CMV-seronegative.

The chain uses TRBV30 and TRBJ2-7, with 7 bases fitting TRBD1. Germline CDR1 is GTSNPN and CDR2 is SVGIG (reference sequence). The CDR3 sequence is 14 residues long. Trimming took 2 bases from V and 2 from J; bases not matched to a gene: 6. CDR3 sequence reads: CAWSIWTGAYEQYF. CDR3 nucleotides: TGTGCCTGGAGTATCTGGACAGGAGCCTACGAGCAGTACTTC.

The genes are TRBV11-3 and TRBJ2-5; D is undetermined. V was pared by 5 bases and J by 2 bases, with 15 bases between. Germline V gene data show CDR1 as SGHNT and CDR2 as YENEEA. This CDR3 contains 15 residues. CDR3 in DNA: TGTGCCAGCAGCCCCGTTGGGCTTCGACAAGAGACCCAGTACTTC. Translation: CASSPVGLRQETQYF.

This clone came up once. The rearrangement uses TRBV5-6 and TRBJ1-2; perhaps TRBD1 as D (5 bases). Germline CDR1 SGHDT, CDR2 YYEEEE. This CDR3 has 15 amino acids. Trimming shortened V by 4 bases and J by 2 bases, and 15 bases separated the two germline ends. The CDR3: CASSQGPTENYGYTF. CDR3 DNA sequence: TGTGCCAGCAGCCAGGGACCGACTGAGAACTATGGCTACACCTTC.

The genes are TRBV7-6 and TRBJ2-7; D call uncertain. Trimming removed 3 bases from V and 0 bases from J, with 12 bases in between. The CDR3 extends over 15 amino acids. Germline V gene lookup returns CDR1 SGHVS and CDR2 FNYEAQ. CDR3 coding DNA: TGTGCCAGCAGCTTGGGTACGACGAGCTCCTACGAGCAGTACTTC. This gives the protein CASSLGTTSSYEQYF.

This chain links TRBV27 with TRBJ2-2; no definite D call. Germline loops: CDR1 MNHEY, CDR2 SMNVEV (reference sequence). This CDR3 has 13 amino acids. Trimming took 3 bases from V and 4 from J, leaving 6 bases between them. The CDR3: CASSLMGTGELFF. The CDR3 bases are TGTGCCAGCAGTTTGATGGGCACCGGGGAGCTGTTTTTT.

This clone was counted a few times. The chain has TRBV13 and TRBJ2-7; 8 nucleotides line up with TRBD1. The germline gives CDR1 PRHDT, CDR2 FYEKMQ (reference sequence). V lost 5 bases and J lost 1; bases outside the gene matches: 4. The CDR3 contains 14 residues. CDR3: CASSQGQVSYEQYF. DNA for the CDR3: TGTGCCAGCAGCCAGGGACAGGTATCCTACGAGCAGTACTTC.

The V and J genes are TRBV6-5 and TRBJ1-5, with unresolved D. Trimming cost V 1 base and J 3 bases, with 7 bases left between them. Germline lookup yields CDR1 MNHEY and CDR2 SVGAGI. This CDR3 has 14 amino acids. CDR3 loop: CASSYLGNNQPQHF. In DNA form, the CDR3 reads TGTGCCAGCAGTTACTTGGGTAACAATCAGCCCCAGCATTTT.

This chain connects TRBV9 to TRBJ2-2; D is uncertain. Per the germline V gene, CDR1 is SGDLS and CDR2 is YYNGEE. Between the trimmed V and J ends, which lost 2 bases and 5 bases, there was a span of 7 bases. The CDR3 is 13 residues long. CDR3 in amino acids: CASSVRVTGELFF. The DNA for the CDR3 is TGTGCCAGCAGCGTTCGTGTTACCGGGGAGCTGTTTTTT.

This clone was found once. V gene TRBV11-3 combines with J gene TRBJ2-2; TRBD1 matches 7 bases. CDR3 length equals 15 residues. Trimming at V came to 5 bases and at J to 3 bases, leaving 6 bases not matched to a gene. Germline V gene lookup returns CDR1 SGHNT and CDR2 YENEEA. CDR3 bases: TGTGCCAGCAGCCGACAGGGATCGGACACCGGGGAGCTGTTTTTT. This encodes CASSRQGSDTGELFF.